The sequence of this T cell receptor beta chain was determined in a study of T cells expressing NK-cell markers. The germline gives CDR1 SGHDN, CDR2 FVKESK. The CDR3 loop spans 13 amino acids. TCRdb re-called the 5' RACE reads; one entry per CDR3 protein, DNA not given. The sample table includes some 410,000 distinct CDR3 sequences. Sequenced: blood T cells: a sorted CD56 or NKG2C T cell subset, CD4+ or CD8+ T cells, or bulk PBMC T cells (not recorded which). The receptor was derived from a woman between 18 and 75 years old in good health. The chain carries TRBV14 and TRBJ2-1. The CDR3 sequence is CASSQDLYNEQFF.